This passage covers 26 T cell receptor beta chains from one sample sequenced in a study of T cell responses to AZD1222 COVID-19 vaccine. TCRdb's table, derived via immunoSEQ multiplex PCR, lists solely in-frame clones and lacks some. This table has just under 95,000 clones, roughly 88% appearing once. The specimen was peripheral blood, collected on day 0 of AZD1222 vaccination. The receptors stem from an adult in good health.

The V and J genes are TRBV2 and TRBJ1-5; D is unresolved. CDR1 and CDR2 (germline): SNHLY, FYNNEI. CDR3 size: 12 residues. Trimming removed 0 bases at V and 5 bases at J, with 2 bases between. DNA of the CDR3: TGTGCCAGCAGTGAAGCAGATCAGCCCCAGCATTTT. Amino acid sequence: CASSEADQPQHF. Full variable domain (remainder filled in from reference TRBV2 and TRBJ1-5): EPEVTQTPSHQVTQMGQEVILRCVPISNHLYFYWYRQILGQKVEFLVSFYNNEISEKSEIFDDQFSVERPDGSNFTLKIRSTKLEDSAMYFCASSEADQPQHFGDGTRLSIL.

The chain links TRBV11-3 to TRBJ2-7; possible D gene TRBD1, 5 bases. The CDR3 covers 16 residues. V was pared by 0 bases and J by 6 bases, with 18 bases between. Germline assignment: CDR1 SGHNT and CDR2 YENEEA. The CDR3, as DNA: TGTGCCAGCAGCTTAGAAGGGCCAGGGTACCTACGCGAGCAGTACTTC. It codes for CASSLEGPGYLREQYF.

The CDR3 DNA sequence: TGCAGTGCTAGTTCTTGGGGGCTGACCTACGAGCAGTACTTC. Protein sequence: CSASSWGLTYEQYF. The chain couples TRBV20-1 to TRBJ2-7; maybe TRBD1 (6 bases). Between the trimmed V and J ends, which lost 3 bases and 2 bases, there was a span of 14 bases. Looked up from germline, CDR1 is DFQATT and CDR2 is SNEGSKA (reference sequence). This CDR3 contains 14 residues.

The V gene is TRBV6-1, the J gene TRBJ2-7; weak D call: TRBD1 (5 bases). The length of the CDR3 is 14 residues. CDR1 MNHNS and CDR2 SASEGT come from the germline V gene. V lost 2 bases and J 4 bases, leaving 12 bases between the germline ends. The DNA for the CDR3 is TGTGCCAGCAGTGAAAGCAGGGCTGGGTACGAGCAGTACTTC. This translates into CASSESRAGYEQYF.

CDR3 region: CASSLDGTAAYEQYF. The CDR3 DNA is TGTGCCAGCAGCTTAGACGGGACAGCCGCCTACGAGCAGTACTTC. The chain uses TRBV11-2 and TRBJ2-7; 7 bases map to TRBD1. This CDR3 has 15 residues. Germline V gene lookup returns CDR1 SGHAT and CDR2 FQNNGV. Trimming took 0 bases from V and 2 from J; bases not matched to a gene: 4.

The chain uses TRBV10-2 and TRBJ2-2, with TRBD1 as a possible D gene (5 bases). The V end was cut by 6 bases, the J end by 3 bases, with 17 bases between. Germline V gene lookup returns CDR1 WSHSY and CDR2 SAAADI. This CDR3 has 16 residues. The DNA of the CDR3 is TGCGCCAGCAGGGACACTACCCGTCGGGACACCGGGGAGCTGTTTTTT. Its translation: CASRDTTRRDTGELFF.

This chain uses TRBV5-1 with TRBJ1-4; D not certain. The CDR3 is 15 amino acids. Germline assignment: CDR1 SGHRS and CDR2 YFSETQ. V was trimmed by 0 bases and J by 0 bases, leaving 6 bases between them. As DNA, the CDR3 is TGCGCCAGCAGCTTGGCCAAGGCAACTAATGAAAAACTGTTTTTT. This encodes CASSLAKATNEKLFF.

The chain uses TRBV19 and TRBJ2-7; 11 bases match TRBD1. The CDR3 sequence is 14 residues long. The V segment lost 4 bases and the J segment 6 bases; nucleotides outside the gene matches: 5. Germline loops: CDR1 LNHDA, CDR2 SQIVND (reference sequence). The CDR3 DNA reads TGTGCCAGTAGTACACGGGACAGGGGGTCCGAGCAGTACTTC. Amino acids: CASSTRDRGSEQYF.

The V gene is TRBV6-2 or TRBV6-3, the J gene TRBJ2-1; D might be TRBD1 or TRBD2, each matching 5 bases. With 3 bases removed from V and 9 bases from J, the gap between germline ends came to 9 bases. Germline V gene sequence: CDR1 MNHEY, CDR2 SVGEGT. The CDR3 spans 12 residues. The CDR3, as DNA: TGTGCCAGCAGTTATGTGGGGACTGAGCAGTTCTTC. As protein: CASSYVGTEQFF.

This chain uses TRBV6-2 or TRBV6-3 with TRBJ2-5; 7 nucleotides match TRBD1. The V gene end was trimmed by 5 bases and the J gene end by 3 bases; junction bases not matched to a gene: 12. The CDR3 runs 16 residues. Germline V CDR1 and CDR2: MNHEY, SVGEGT. CDR3 sequence reads: CASSKQGSGKKETQYF. CDR3 sequence (DNA): TGTGCCAGCAGTAAACAGGGGTCAGGGAAGAAAGAGACCCAGTACTTC.

This sequence joins TRBV3-1 (or the pseudogene TRBV3-2) and TRBJ2-5; D gene uncertain. CDR1 and CDR2 from the germline V gene are LGHDT and YNNKEL (reference sequence). The CDR3 totals 16 residues. V lost 1 base to trimming and J lost 0 bases, with 12 bases between them. For the CDR3, the DNA is TGTGCCAGCAGCCAAGTTAGTGGATTGTACCAAGAGACCCAGTACTTC. This codes for CASSQVSGLYQETQYF.

The V call is TRBV21-1, the J call TRBJ1-1. TRBV21-1 is a recognized pseudogene. The CDR3 covers 14 residues. CDR3 loop: CASSKKGGGTEAFF. The CDR3 DNA reads as TGTGCCAGCAGCAAAAAGGGGGGGGGCACTGAAGCTTTCTTT.

A remark on this clone: At one of its ends the junction is not consistent with the germline gene, which may arise from a read error. The CDR3 reads CASSQWGRIPAF. CDR3 bases: TGCGCCAGCAGTCAGTGGGGCAGGATCCCTGCCTTC. The V call is TRBV23-1, the J call TRBJ2-7; tentatively, D is TRBD1 (5 bases). TRBV23-1 is identified as an open reading frame with a role that is uncertain. The CDR3 spans 12 residues.

The rearrangement links TRBV7-8 to TRBJ2-2; no definite D call. Germline values: CDR1 SGHVS, CDR2 FQNEAQ. Trimming removed 0 bases from V and 6 bases from J, with 2 bases in between. The CDR3 has 12 amino acids. The CDR3 coding sequence is TGTGCCAGCAGCTTAGCCCCCGGGGAGCTGTTTTTT. Its protein product is CASSLAPGELFF.

In its sample, this clone was seen once. The chain carries TRBV9 and TRBJ2-3; no clear D gene. CDR1 and CDR2 from the germline V gene are SGDLS and YYNGEE. The CDR3 covers 14 residues. Between the trimmed V and J ends, which lost 4 bases and 2 bases, there was a span of 11 bases. The CDR3 DNA reads as TGTGCCAGCAGCCCCGACTTAGCCACAGATACGCAGTATTTT. It encodes CASSPDLATDTQYF.

The CDR3 coding sequence is TGCGCCAGCAGCTTGGAACAGGGGCCAGATACGCAGTATTTT. Protein product: CASSLEQGPDTQYF. The genes are TRBV5-1 and TRBJ2-3; 7 bases agree with TRBD1. Germline V CDR1 and CDR2: SGHRS, YFSETQ. V trimming: 0 bases; J trimming: 4 bases; junction bases outside the gene matches: 2. The CDR3 loop spans 14 amino acids. Complete variable domain (other parts from reference TRBV5-1 and TRBJ2-3): KAGVTQTPRYLIKTRGQQVTLSCSPISGHRSVSWYQQTPGQGLQFLFEYFSETQRNKGNFPGRFSGRQFSNSRSEMNVSTLELGDSALYLCASSLEQGPDTQYFGPGTRLTVL.

V and J are TRBV4-1 and TRBJ1-3; no firm D call. The CDR3 has 14 amino acids. From germline, CDR1 is MGHRA and CDR2 YSYEKL. The V gene lost 7 bases and the J gene lost 2 bases, with 12 bases spanning the gap. CDR3 coding DNA: TGCGCCAGCACCCCGAGGGCTCCTGGAAACACCATATATTTT. Its protein is CASTPRAPGNTIYF.

The chain couples TRBV29-1 to TRBJ2-2, with TRBD1 matching over 7 bases. CDR3 length equals 15 residues. Germline trimming cut 0 bases from V and 5 bases from J; bases unmatched to any gene: 6. From germline, CDR1 is SQVTM and CDR2 ANQGSEA. The CDR3 sequence is CSVEETGAGTGELFF. The CDR3 region has the DNA TGCAGCGTTGAAGAAACAGGGGCAGGGACCGGGGAGCTGTTTTTT.

This chain links TRBV3-1 (or the pseudogene TRBV3-2) with TRBJ2-3; 7 positions match TRBD2. CDR1 LGHDT and CDR2 YNNKEL come from the germline V gene (reference sequence). The CDR3 extends over 15 amino acids. The V and J ends lost 3 bases and 1 base, in that order; junction bases with no gene match: 4. Here the CDR3 DNA reads TGTGCCAGCAGCCAGCGCCGGGGGGGCACAGATACGCAGTATTTT. This encodes CASSQRRGGTDTQYF.

This rearrangement joins TRBV18 to TRBJ2-6, with TRBD1 as a possible D gene (6 bases). This CDR3 region has 19 residues. Trimming stripped 0 bases from V and 0 bases from J, with 15 bases between. The germline V gene has CDR1 KGHSH and CDR2 LQKENI. Written as DNA, the CDR3 is TGTGCCAGCTCACCACCACAGGGACAAAAATTCTCTGGGGCCAACGTCCTGACTTTC. Translating it yields CASSPPQGQKFSGANVLTF.

J is TRBJ1-2 and V is TRBV4-3; D is undetermined. The germline gives CDR1 LGHNA, CDR2 YSLEER. V shed 3 bases and J shed 2 bases, with 13 bases lying between them. This CDR3 is 15 amino acids long. The CDR3 loop is CASSHAADGNYGYTF. The CDR3 DNA sequence: TGCGCCAGCAGCCACGCCGCAGACGGCAACTATGGCTACACCTTC.

The J gene is TRBJ2-3, the V gene TRBV5-1, with 13 nucleotides matching TRBD2. This CDR3 spans 16 amino acids. The V gene's germline CDR1 is SGHRS and CDR2 YFSETQ. Trimming cost V 5 bases and J 2 bases; bases outside gene matches: 5. CDR3 residues: CASRLAGGRNTDTQYF. CDR3 coding DNA: TGCGCCAGCAGACTAGCGGGGGGGCGGAACACAGATACGCAGTATTTT. The full variable domain, rest sourced from reference TRBV5-1 and TRBJ2-3, is KAGVTQTPRYLIKTRGQQVTLSCSPISGHRSVSWYQQTPGQGLQFLFEYFSETQRNKGNFPGRFSGRQFSNSRSEMNVSTLELGDSALYLCASRLAGGRNTDTQYFGPGTRLTVL.

The rearrangement uses TRBV6-5 and TRBJ2-2; possible D gene TRBD1, 6 bases. Germline loops: CDR1 MNHEY, CDR2 SVGAGI. Trimming took off 6 bases at V and 1 base at J, with 9 bases between the two ends. The CDR3 contains 14 residues. The CDR3 DNA follows: TGTGCCAGCAGAAGGACAGAGAACACCGGGGAGCTGTTTTTT. It translates to CASRRTENTGELFF.

This clone was recorded once. This sequence joins TRBV5-1 and TRBJ2-2; the D call may be TRBD1 or TRBD2 (6 bases each). The germline V and J ends were trimmed by 4 bases and 2 bases, with 15 bases remaining between them. The CDR3 sequence is 16 residues long. The germline CDR1 and CDR2 sequences are SGHRS and YFSETQ. CDR3 nucleotides: TGCGCCAGCAGCGCGGGGACAACCCACAACACCGGGGAGCTGTTTTTT. Residues: CASSAGTTHNTGELFF.

The chain links TRBV5-1 to TRBJ1-2; D gene unclear. CDR3 length: 13 amino acids. Germline CDR1 and CDR2: SGHRS and YFSETQ. Trimming stripped 0 bases from V and 8 bases from J, with 11 bases between. The CDR3 loop reads CASSLVQSYGYTF. The DNA for the CDR3 is TGCGCCAGCAGCTTGGTACAGAGTTACGGCTACACCTTC. The variable domain in full, with the rest retrieved from reference TRBV5-1 and TRBJ1-2, is KAGVTQTPRYLIKTRGQQVTLSCSPISGHRSVSWYQQTPGQGLQFLFEYFSETQRNKGNFPGRFSGRQFSNSRSEMNVSTLELGDSALYLCASSLVQSYGYTFGSGTRLTVV.

The rearrangement links TRBV20-1 to TRBJ1-3; D remains unclear. CDR1 DFQATT and CDR2 SNEGSKA come from the germline V gene (reference sequence). V was cut by 0 bases and J by 16 bases, with 4 bases left in between. The CDR3 is 8 residues long. The CDR3 sequence is CSARDPYF. As DNA, the CDR3 is TGCAGTGCTAGAGATCCGTATTTT.